The next 21 T cell receptor beta chains were all read from a single sample in a study of control samples from healthy donors and cancer patients (dated by TCRdb to 2020 to 2021). The library was produced with the immunoSEQ multiplex PCR assay. Entries here come from immuneACCESS through TCRdb and include only in-frame sequences with V and J called. Some clones fail to appear in such tables; in the studies checked, an unresolved V gene covers under half of the shortfall, and the cause of the remainder is unknown. Within this sample are under 130,000 clones, with around 88% of them counted one time only. Clones ranked in the top ten supply approximately 20% of the sample. The sequenced sample consisted of PBMCs. The source of these receptors is a man between 60 and 75 years old with lung cancer.

This chain uses TRBV2 with TRBJ1-6, with TRBD1 as a possible D gene (6 bases). The CDR3 runs 15 residues. In germline, CDR1 is SNHLY, CDR2 FYNNEI. Trimming shortened V by 5 bases and J by 9 bases, and 17 bases separated the two germline ends. The CDR3: CASSFRGGMGSPLHF. DNA for the CDR3: TGTGCCAGCAGTTTTAGGGGGGGCATGGGTTCACCCCTCCACTTT.

The genes are TRBV9 and TRBJ1-6, with 8 bases fitting TRBD1. This CDR3 spans 16 amino acids. The J segment lost 5 bases and the V segment lost 3 bases, leaving 7 bases of the junction unmatched. Germline CDR1 SGDLS, CDR2 YYNGEE. CDR3 in DNA: TGTGCCAGCAGCGCTGCACCGGGACAGGATAATTCACCCCTCCACTTT. Its translation: CASSAAPGQDNSPLHF. Complete variable domain (other parts from reference TRBV9 and TRBJ1-6): DSGVTQTPKHLITATGQRVTLRCSPRSGDLSVYWYQQSLDQGLQFLIQYYNGEERAKGNILERFSAQQFPDLHSELNLSSLELGDSALYFCASSAAPGQDNSPLHFGNGTRLTVT.

V gene TRBV14 combines with J gene TRBJ2-2; D could derive from TRBD1 or TRBD2 (5 bases each). CDR3 size: 15 residues. V shed 3 bases and J shed 5 bases, with 13 bases lying between them. Germline V CDR1 and CDR2: SGHDN, FVKESK. CDR3 sequence: CASSHARWGTGELFF. The CDR3 region has the DNA TGTGCCAGCAGCCATGCGAGATGGGGGACCGGGGAGCTGTTTTTT.

The gene calls are TRBV3-1 (or the pseudogene TRBV3-2) and TRBJ1-1, with D unresolved. Trimming took 6 bases from V and 4 from J, leaving 12 bases between them. Germline values: CDR1 LGHDT, CDR2 YNNKEL (reference sequence). The CDR3 contains 13 residues. Here the CDR3 DNA reads TGTGCCAGCAGGCCCCGTCAGAGCACTGAAGCTTTCTTT. Residues: CASRPRQSTEAFF.

The chain uses TRBV24-1 and TRBJ1-6, with 8 bases identical to TRBD1. CDR3 size: 13 residues. CDR1 is KGHDR and CDR2 is SFDVKD in the germline V gene. The V segment lost 5 bases and the J segment 10 bases; nucleotides outside the gene matches: 3. The CDR3 is CATSATGGSPLHF. The CDR3 region has the DNA TGTGCCACCAGTGCAACAGGGGGGTCACCCCTCCACTTT.

The chain carries TRBV29-1 and TRBJ2-6; 10 bases line up with TRBD1. Germline V gene sequence: CDR1 SQVTM, CDR2 ANQGSEA. V lost 4 bases to trimming and J lost 0 bases; unmatched junction nucleotides: 6. The CDR3 runs 17 residues. The CDR3 is CSVGGQGDYSGANVLTF. The CDR3, as DNA: TGCAGCGTTGGCGGACAGGGGGATTACTCTGGGGCCAACGTCCTGACTTTC.

DNA of the CDR3: TGTGCCAGCACCCGGACCCGGAACACCGGGGAGCTGTTTTTT. Amino acid sequence: CASTRTRNTGELFF. This chain joins TRBV9 and TRBJ2-2; no reliable D call. Germline CDR1 is SGDLS and CDR2 is YYNGEE. The CDR3 consists of 14 residues. Between the trimmed V and J ends, which lost 6 bases and 1 base, there was a span of 10 bases.

The gene calls are TRBV5-4 and TRBJ2-1; TRBD2 matches 9 bases. CDR1 is SGHNT, CDR2 YYREEE, per germline (reference sequence). The junction had 4 bases not matched to a gene; V was cut back by 4 bases and J by 2 bases. The CDR3 is 15 amino acids. Here the CDR3 reads CASSVRGGTYNEQFF. The CDR3 region has the DNA TGTGCCAGCAGCGTGCGGGGGGGAACCTACAATGAGCAGTTCTTC. Full variable domain (remainder filled in from reference TRBV5-4 and TRBJ2-1): ETGVTQSPTHLIKTRGQQVTLRCSSQSGHNTVSWYQQALGQGPQFIFQYYREEENGRGNFPPRFSGLQFPNYSSELNVNALELDDSALYLCASSVRGGTYNEQFFGPGTRLTVL.

This rearrangement joins TRBV6-5 to TRBJ2-7; 8 bases are shared with TRBD1. Losses at the gene ends were 2 bases for V and 6 bases for J; bases not matched to a gene: 6. Germline CDR1 reads MNHEY; CDR2 reads SVGAGI. CDR3 length equals 14 residues. The CDR3 loop reads CASSYRTGPFEQYV. CDR3 coding DNA: TGTGCCAGCAGTTACAGGACAGGGCCTTTCGAGCAGTACGTC.

This chain connects TRBV6-5 to TRBJ1-4; D is possibly TRBD1 (6 bases). The CDR3 length is 15 residues. CDR1 is MNHEY, CDR2 SVGAGI, per germline. V gave up 6 bases and J gave up 3 bases, with 14 bases separating them. Here the CDR3 reads CASSRLGQPNEKLFF. The CDR3 DNA sequence: TGTGCCAGCAGCCGACTCGGACAGCCTAATGAAAAACTGTTTTTT.

This sequence joins TRBV6-1 and TRBJ2-7; D gene ambiguous. The germline V and J ends were trimmed by 3 bases and 4 bases, with 4 bases remaining between them. The CDR3 sequence is 11 residues long. Germline lookup yields CDR1 MNHNS and CDR2 SASEGT. As DNA, the CDR3 is TGTGCCAGCAGTGATCTTTACGAGCAGTACGTC. Translating gives CASSDLYEQYV.

The rearrangement uses TRBV6-1 and TRBJ2-1; unclear D gene. This CDR3 spans 15 amino acids. The germline V gene encodes CDR1 MNHNS and CDR2 SASEGT. Trimming shortened V by 2 bases and J by 8 bases, and 16 bases separated the two germline ends. CDR3 nucleotides: TGTGCCAGCAGTGAATTCCGACTCGTGAAGGATGAGCAGTTCTTC. This encodes CASSEFRLVKDEQFF.

CDR3 bases: TGTGCCAGCAGCCGAGCGGAGACAGGGTGGACCGGGGAGCTGTTTTTT. Its translation is CASSRAETGWTGELFF. The chain is built from TRBV3-1 (or the pseudogene TRBV3-2) and TRBJ2-2, with TRBD1 matching over 7 bases. This CDR3 is built from 16 residues. The germline V gene has CDR1 LGHDT and CDR2 YNNKEL (reference sequence). V lost 4 bases and J lost 5; bases outside the gene matches: 10.

The V gene is TRBV5-1, the J gene TRBJ1-1; TRBD1 aligns across 7 bases. Germline-derived CDR1 and CDR2 are SGHRS and YFSETQ. The CDR3 consists of 14 residues. J gave up 5 bases and V 4 bases, and 8 bases lay outside the gene matches. CDR3 DNA sequence: TGCGCCAGCAGCGACCGACAGGGATGGACTGAAGCTTTCTTT. It yields the protein CASSDRQGWTEAFF.

The rearrangement uses TRBV6-5 and TRBJ2-7; 11 bases agree with TRBD2. The V and J ends lost 3 bases and 4 bases, in that order; junction bases with no gene match: 2. Germline values: CDR1 MNHEY, CDR2 SVGAGI. CDR3 length equals 14 residues. The CDR3 protein is CASSYTSGGYEQYF. DNA of the CDR3: TGTGCCAGCAGTTATACTAGCGGGGGATACGAGCAGTACTTC.

The CDR3 sequence: CASGLTSGRNTEAFF. DNA for the CDR3: TGTGCTAGTGGTTTGACTTCCGGAAGGAACACTGAAGCTTTCTTT. The J gene is TRBJ1-1, the V gene TRBV12-5; no reliable D call. With 2 bases removed from V and 1 base from J, the gap between germline ends came to 11 bases. CDR1 LGHNT and CDR2 FRNRAP come from the germline V gene. The CDR3 totals 15 residues.

The chain has TRBV30 and TRBJ1-4; 7 bases line up with TRBD1. The CDR3 has 15 residues. V lost 2 bases and J lost 3; bases outside the gene matches: 6. Germline V gene sequence: CDR1 GTSNPN, CDR2 SVGIG (reference sequence). CDR3 DNA: TGTGCCTGGAGTTTAAGCAGGGGGGCTAATGAAAAACTGTTTTTT. It encodes CAWSLSRGANEKLFF.

DNA of the CDR3: TGTGCCAGTTGGACAGGGGAGATTTTTCGGCCCCAGCATTTT. This translates into CASWTGEIFRPQHF. This rearrangement joins TRBV19 to TRBJ1-5; 9 bases are shared with TRBD1. Germline CDR1 is LNHDA and CDR2 is SQIVND (reference sequence). The CDR3 sequence is 14 residues long. V lost 8 bases and J lost 9; bases outside the gene matches: 11. Using reference TRBV19 and TRBJ1-5 for the parts outside the CDR3, the full variable domain is DGGITQSPKYLFRKEGQNVTLSCEQNLNHDAMYWYRQDPGQGLRLIYYSQIVNDFQKGDIAEGYSVSREKKESFPLTVTSAQKNPTAFYLCASWTGEIFRPQHFGDGTRLSIL.

The chain employs TRBV2 and TRBJ1-4, with 10 bases identical to TRBD1. Germline V gene sequence: CDR1 SNHLY, CDR2 FYNNEI. With V trimmed by 5 bases and J by 17 bases, 14 bases remained unmatched. CDR3 length equals 14 residues. Here the CDR3 reads CASSPDRGPSRGFF. CDR3 bases: TGTGCCAGCAGTCCCGACAGGGGGCCCTCTAGGGGTTTTTTT.

J is TRBJ2-1 and V is TRBV11-3, with a weak D call TRBD1 (6 bases). The CDR3 contains 15 residues. V was trimmed by 4 bases and J by 10 bases, leaving 20 bases between them. Germline V lookup: CDR1 SGHNT, CDR2 YENEEA. The CDR3 DNA sequence: TGTGCCAGCAGCTCGAATGACAGGAGCGGAGGAGAGCAGTTCTTC. Translating gives CASSSNDRSGGEQFF.

V usage is TRBV10-3 and J usage is TRBJ1-6, with 7 positions matching TRBD1. CDR3 length equals 14 residues. With 8 bases clipped from V and 7 bases from J, the junction kept 8 bases outside the gene matches. CDR1 and CDR2 (germline): ENHRY, SYGVKD. CDR3 nucleotides: TGTGCCATCGCCAGACAGGGAGAAAATTCACCCCTCCACTTT. It encodes CAIARQGENSPLHF.